This TCR beta chain originates from a study of T cells after yellow fever vaccination. About the research overall: Preparation of fractions with low cell numbers was performed using SMART-Seq v4 Ultra Low Input.

The CDR3 runs to 15 residues. The germline CDR1 and CDR2 sequences are SGHTA and FQGNSA. V was shortened by 1 base and J by 0 bases, with 8 bases between the two germline ends. TCRdb used MiXCR to reprocess the 5' RACE reads, holding one entry per CDR3 protein. Altogether 150,000 to 200,000 distinct CDR3 sequences are present, 9.5% to 12% being singletons, with the ten largest covering about 40%. This clonotype was found a few times. The TCR was taken from a man between 18 and 35 years old who received the YFV17D yellow fever vaccine. The sequencing here drew on CD8+ T cells sorted from PBMCs, taken 15 days after the yellow fever booster vaccination. The gene calls are TRBV7-2 and TRBJ2-3, with D perhaps matching TRBD2 (5 bases). CDR3 sequence reads: CASSLVGVSTDTQYF. The CDR3 DNA sequence: TGTGCCAGCAGCTTAGTGGGAGTAAGCACAGATACGCAGTATTTT.